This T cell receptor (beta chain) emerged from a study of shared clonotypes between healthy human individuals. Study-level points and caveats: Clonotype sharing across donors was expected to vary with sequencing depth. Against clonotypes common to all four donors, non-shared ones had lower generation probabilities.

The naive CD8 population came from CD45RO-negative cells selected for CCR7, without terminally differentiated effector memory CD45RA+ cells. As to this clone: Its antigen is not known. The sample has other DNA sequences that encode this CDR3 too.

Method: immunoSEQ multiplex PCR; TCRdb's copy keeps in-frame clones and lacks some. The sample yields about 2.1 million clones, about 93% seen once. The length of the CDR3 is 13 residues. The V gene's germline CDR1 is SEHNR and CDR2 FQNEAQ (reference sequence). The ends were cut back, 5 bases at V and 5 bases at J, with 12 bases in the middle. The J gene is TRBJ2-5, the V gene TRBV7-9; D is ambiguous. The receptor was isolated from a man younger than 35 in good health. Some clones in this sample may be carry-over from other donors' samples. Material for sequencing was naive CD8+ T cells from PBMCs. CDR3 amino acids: CASSLVRGETQYF. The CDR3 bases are TGTGCCAGCAGCCTAGTCCGAGGCGAGACCCAGTACTTC.